This T cell receptor beta chain was obtained from a study of shared clonotypes between healthy human individuals. V lost 4 bases, J lost 1 base, and 21 bases stayed unmatched. Germline V gene data show CDR1 as SGHRS and CDR2 as YFSETQ. CDR3 length: 21 residues. Clones were sequenced by immunoSEQ multiplex PCR, and TCRdb holds only the in-frame ones, with some missing. The sample shows under 300,000 clones, 65% of them seen only once. Healthy HIV-negative adults without recent acute infections or vaccinations served as donors. The chain is built from TRBV5-1 and TRBJ2-4; 9 bases are shared with TRBD1. Sample: memory CD4+ T cells sorted from blood. Subset meaning: CD45RA-negative fraction. The receptor was derived from a man younger than 40 in good health. CDR3 in DNA: TGCGCCAGCAGCGCAGGGACAGGGACGGGACCTTCGAGGCTGGCCAAAAACATTCAGTACTTC. Encoded protein: CASSAGTGTGPSRLAKNIQYF.